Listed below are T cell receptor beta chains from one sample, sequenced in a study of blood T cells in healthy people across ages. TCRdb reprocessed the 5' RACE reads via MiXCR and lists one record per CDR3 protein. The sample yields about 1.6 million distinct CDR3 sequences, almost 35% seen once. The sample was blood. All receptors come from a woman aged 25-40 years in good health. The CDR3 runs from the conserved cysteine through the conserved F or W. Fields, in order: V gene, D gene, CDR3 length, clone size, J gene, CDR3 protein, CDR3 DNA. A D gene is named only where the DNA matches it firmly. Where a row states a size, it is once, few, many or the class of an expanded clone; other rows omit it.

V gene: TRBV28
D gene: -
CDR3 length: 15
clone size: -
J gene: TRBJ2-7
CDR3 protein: CASQNLPGQGNEQYF
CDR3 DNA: TGTGCCAGTCAAAATCTCCCGGGTCAGGGTAACGAGCAGTACTTC

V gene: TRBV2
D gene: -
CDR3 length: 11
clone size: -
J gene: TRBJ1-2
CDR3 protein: CASSPFYGYTF
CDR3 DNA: TGTGCCAGCAGCCCGTTCTATGGCTACACCTTC

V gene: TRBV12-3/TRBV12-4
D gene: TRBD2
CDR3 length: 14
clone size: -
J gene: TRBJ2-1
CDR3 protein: CACSGTSGVNEQFF
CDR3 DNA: TGTGCCTGCAGCGGGACTAGCGGGGTTAATGAGCAGTTCTTC

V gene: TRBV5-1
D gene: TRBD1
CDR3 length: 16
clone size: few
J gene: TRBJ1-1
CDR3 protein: CASSTGQGIRNTEAFF
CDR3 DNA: TGCGCCAGCAGCACGGGACAGGGTATAAGAAACACTGAAGCTTTCTTT

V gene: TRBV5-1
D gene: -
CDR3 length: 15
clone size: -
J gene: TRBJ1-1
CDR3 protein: CASSLMGGVGTEAFF
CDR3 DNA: TGCGCCAGCAGCTTAATGGGAGGGGTCGGCACTGAAGCTTTCTTT

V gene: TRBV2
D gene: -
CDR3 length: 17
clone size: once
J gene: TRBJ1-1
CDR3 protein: CASSQVGQSYPATAAFF
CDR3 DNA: TGTGCCAGCAGTCAAGTCGGACAGTCTTACCCCGCAACCGCAGCTTTCTTT

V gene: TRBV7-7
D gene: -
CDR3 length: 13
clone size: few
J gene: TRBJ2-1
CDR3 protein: CAVGRSSYNEQFF
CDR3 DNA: TGTGCTGTCGGCCGGAGCTCCTACAATGAGCAGTTCTTC

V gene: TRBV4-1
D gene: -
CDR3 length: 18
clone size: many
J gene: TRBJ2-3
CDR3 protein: CASSQASKGVGSTDTQYF
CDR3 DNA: TGCGCCAGCAGCCAAGCTTCCAAAGGGGTTGGAAGCACAGATACGCAGTATTTT

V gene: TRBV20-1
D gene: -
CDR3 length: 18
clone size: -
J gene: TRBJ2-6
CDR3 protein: CSARVSRVGSSGANVLTF
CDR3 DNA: TGCAGTGCTAGAGTATCTCGGGTTGGCAGCTCTGGGGCCAACGTCCTGACTTTC

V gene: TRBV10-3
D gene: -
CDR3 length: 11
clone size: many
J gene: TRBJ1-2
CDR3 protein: CAIRGLNGYTF
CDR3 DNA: TGTGCCATCCGGGGTCTGAATGGCTACACCTTC

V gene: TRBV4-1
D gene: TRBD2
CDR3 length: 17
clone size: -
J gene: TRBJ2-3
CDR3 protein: CASSPFPGGLRTDTQYF
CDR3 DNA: TGCGCCAGCAGCCCCTTCCCGGGAGGGCTTCGCACAGATACGCAGTATTTT

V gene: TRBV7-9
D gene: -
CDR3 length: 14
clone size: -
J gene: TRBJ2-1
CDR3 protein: CASSLVPGLNEQFF
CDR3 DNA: TGTGCCAGCAGCTTAGTACCAGGGCTGAATGAGCAGTTCTTC

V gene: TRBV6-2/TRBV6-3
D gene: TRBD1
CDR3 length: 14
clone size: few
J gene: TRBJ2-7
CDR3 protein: CASSTRQGANEQYF
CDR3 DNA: TGTGCCAGCAGTACTCGACAGGGGGCGAACGAGCAGTACTTC

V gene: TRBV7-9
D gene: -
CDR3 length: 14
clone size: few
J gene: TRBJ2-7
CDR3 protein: CASSSTLGIFEQYF
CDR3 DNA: TGTGCCAGCAGCTCGACCCTAGGGATCTTCGAGCAGTACTTC

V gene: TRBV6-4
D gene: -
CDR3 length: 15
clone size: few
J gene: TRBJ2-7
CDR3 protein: CASSENPGQPYEQYF
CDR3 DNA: TGTGCCAGCAGTGAGAACCCGGGACAACCCTACGAGCAGTACTTC

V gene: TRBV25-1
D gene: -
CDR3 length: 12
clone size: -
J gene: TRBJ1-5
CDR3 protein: CASSEGAGPQHF
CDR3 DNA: TGTGCCAGCAGTGAGGGCGCCGGGCCCCAGCATTTT

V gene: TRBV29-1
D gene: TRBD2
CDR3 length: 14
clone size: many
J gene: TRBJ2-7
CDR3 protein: CSAVAGGKGYEQYF
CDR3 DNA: TGCAGCGCCGTGGCGGGGGGGAAGGGCTACGAGCAGTACTTC

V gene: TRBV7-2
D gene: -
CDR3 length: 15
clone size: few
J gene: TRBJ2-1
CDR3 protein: CASSLAVGGRETQFF
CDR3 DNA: TGTGCCAGCAGCTTAGCGGTGGGGGGTAGAGAGACCCAGTTCTTC

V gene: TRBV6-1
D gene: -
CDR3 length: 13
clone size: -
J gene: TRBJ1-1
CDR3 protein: CASSFFRNTEAFF
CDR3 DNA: TGTGCCAGCAGTTTTTTCAGGAACACTGAAGCTTTCTTT

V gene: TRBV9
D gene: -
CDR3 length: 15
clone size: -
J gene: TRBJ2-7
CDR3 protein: CASSVGSASSYEQYF
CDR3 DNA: TGTGCCAGCAGCGTAGGGAGCGCCTCATCCTACGAGCAGTACTTC

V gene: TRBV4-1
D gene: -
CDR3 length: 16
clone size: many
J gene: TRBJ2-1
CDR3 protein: CASSRRGAETNNEQFF
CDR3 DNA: TGCGCCAGCAGCCGCAGAGGGGCCGAGACTAACAATGAGCAGTTCTTC

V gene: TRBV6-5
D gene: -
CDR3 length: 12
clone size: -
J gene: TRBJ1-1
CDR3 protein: CASQAANTEAFF
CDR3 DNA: TGTGCCAGCCAAGCGGCTAACACTGAAGCTTTCTTT

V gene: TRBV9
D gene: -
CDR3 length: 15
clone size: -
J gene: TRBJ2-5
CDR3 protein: CASSLDPAGKETQYF
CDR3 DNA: TGTGCCAGCAGCCTAGATCCGGCAGGGAAAGAGACCCAGTACTTC

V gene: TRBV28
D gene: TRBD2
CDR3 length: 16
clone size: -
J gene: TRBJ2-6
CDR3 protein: CASSGLAGAGANVLTF
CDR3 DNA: TGTGCCAGCAGTGGTCTAGCGGGAGCTGGGGCCAACGTCCTGACTTTC

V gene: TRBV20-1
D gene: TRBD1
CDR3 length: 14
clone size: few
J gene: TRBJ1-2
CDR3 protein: CSARPRDRGPRYTF
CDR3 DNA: TGCAGTGCCCGACCACGGGACAGGGGGCCCCGCTACACCTTC

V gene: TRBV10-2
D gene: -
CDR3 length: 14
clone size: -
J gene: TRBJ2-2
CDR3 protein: CASSEAGSAGELFF
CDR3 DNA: TGCGCCAGCAGTGAGGCCGGGAGTGCCGGGGAGCTGTTTTTT

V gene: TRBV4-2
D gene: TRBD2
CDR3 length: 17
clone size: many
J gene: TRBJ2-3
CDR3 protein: CASFKEVAGGAPDTQYF
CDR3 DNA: TGTGCCAGCTTTAAGGAGGTAGCGGGGGGTGCCCCAGATACGCAGTATTTT

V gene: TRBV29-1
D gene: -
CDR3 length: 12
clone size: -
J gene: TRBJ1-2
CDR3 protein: CSVELGAYGYTF
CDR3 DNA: TGCAGCGTTGAGTTGGGGGCGTATGGCTACACCTTC

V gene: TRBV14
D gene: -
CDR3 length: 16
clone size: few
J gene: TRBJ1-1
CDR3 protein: CASSQRGDSRWAEAFF
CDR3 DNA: TGTGCCAGCAGCCAGAGGGGAGACAGCCGGTGGGCTGAAGCTTTCTTT

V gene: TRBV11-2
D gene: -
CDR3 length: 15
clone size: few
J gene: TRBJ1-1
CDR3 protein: CASSLGGGLGTEAFF
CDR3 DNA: TGTGCCAGCAGCTTAGGGGGGGGCCTAGGTACTGAAGCTTTCTTT

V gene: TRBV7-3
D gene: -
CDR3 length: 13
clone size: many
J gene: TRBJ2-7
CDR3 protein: CASSKRPTYEQYF
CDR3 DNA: TGTGCCAGCAGCAAAAGACCGACCTACGAGCAGTACTTC

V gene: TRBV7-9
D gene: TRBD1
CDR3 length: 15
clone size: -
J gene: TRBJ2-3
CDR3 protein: CASSSWDRVPDTQYF
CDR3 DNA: TGTGCCAGCAGCTCTTGGGACAGGGTCCCAGATACGCAGTATTTT

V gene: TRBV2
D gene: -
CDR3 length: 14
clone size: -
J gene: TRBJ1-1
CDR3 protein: CASSENRHDTEAFF
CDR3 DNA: TGTGCCAGCAGTGAAAACAGACACGACACTGAAGCTTTCTTT

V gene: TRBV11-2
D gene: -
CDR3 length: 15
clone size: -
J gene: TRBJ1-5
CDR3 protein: CASSPPGLGNQPQHF
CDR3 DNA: TGTGCCAGCAGCCCCCCGGGGTTGGGCAATCAGCCCCAGCATTTT

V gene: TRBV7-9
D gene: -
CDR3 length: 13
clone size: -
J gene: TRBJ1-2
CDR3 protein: CASSPKVLTGYTF
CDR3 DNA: TGTGCCAGCAGCCCGAAGGTCCTTACTGGCTACACCTTC

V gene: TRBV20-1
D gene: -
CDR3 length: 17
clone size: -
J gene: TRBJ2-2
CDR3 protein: CSARVGGALFNTGELFF
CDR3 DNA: TGCAGTGCTAGAGTTGGCGGGGCCCTTTTCAACACCGGGGAGCTGTTTTTT

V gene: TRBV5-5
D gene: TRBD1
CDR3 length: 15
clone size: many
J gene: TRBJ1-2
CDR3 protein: CASSSPGQGNYGYTF
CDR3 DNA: TGTGCCAGCAGCTCCCCGGGACAGGGGAACTATGGCTACACCTTC

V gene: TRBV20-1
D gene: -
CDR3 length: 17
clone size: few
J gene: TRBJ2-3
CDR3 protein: CSARLTGSGRSTDTQYF
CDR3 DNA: TGCAGTGCTAGACTTACGGGGAGCGGGCGGAGCACAGATACGCAGTATTTT

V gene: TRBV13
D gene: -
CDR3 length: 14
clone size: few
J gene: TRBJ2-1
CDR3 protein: CASSLGQTLNEQFF
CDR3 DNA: TGTGCCAGCAGCTTAGGTCAGACCCTCAATGAGCAGTTCTTC

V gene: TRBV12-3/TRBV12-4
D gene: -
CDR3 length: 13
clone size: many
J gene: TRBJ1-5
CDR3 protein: CASSSAVNQPQHF
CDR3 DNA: TGTGCCAGCAGTTCGGCCGTCAATCAGCCCCAGCATTTT

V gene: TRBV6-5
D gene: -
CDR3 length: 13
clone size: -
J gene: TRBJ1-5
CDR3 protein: CASMGVSGQPQHF
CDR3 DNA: TGTGCCAGCATGGGGGTTTCGGGGCAGCCCCAGCATTTT

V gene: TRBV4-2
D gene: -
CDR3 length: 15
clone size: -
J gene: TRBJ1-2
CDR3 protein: CASRQEGGVPHGYTF
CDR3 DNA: TGTGCCAGCCGCCAAGAGGGAGGAGTACCGCATGGCTACACCTTC

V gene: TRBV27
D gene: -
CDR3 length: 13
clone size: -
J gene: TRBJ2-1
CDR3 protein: CASSFFSNNEQFF
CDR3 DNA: TGTGCCAGCAGTTTTTTCTCGAACAATGAGCAGTTCTTC

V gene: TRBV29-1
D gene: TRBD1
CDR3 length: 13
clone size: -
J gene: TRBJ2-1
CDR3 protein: CSVDRTGGNGQFF
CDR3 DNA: TGCAGCGTTGATAGGACAGGGGGAAATGGGCAGTTCTTC

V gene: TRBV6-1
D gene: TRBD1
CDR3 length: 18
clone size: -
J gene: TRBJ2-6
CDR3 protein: CASSEWTGPISGANVRTF
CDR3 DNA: TGTGCCAGCAGTGAATGGACAGGGCCAATATCTGGGGCCAACGTCCGGACTTTC

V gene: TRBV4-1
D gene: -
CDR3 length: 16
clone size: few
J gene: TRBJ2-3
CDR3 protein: CASSQKNSLLTDTQYF
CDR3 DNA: TGCGCCAGCAGCCAAAAGAATTCCCTACTCACAGATACGCAGTATTTT

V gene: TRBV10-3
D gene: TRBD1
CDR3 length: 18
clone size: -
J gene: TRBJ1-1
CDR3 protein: CAISGPSRDRVSGTEAFF
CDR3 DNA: TGTGCCATCAGTGGCCCTTCCCGGGACAGGGTTTCCGGCACTGAAGCTTTCTTT